Each of the 11 T cell receptor beta chains below was sequenced from the same sample in a study of cytomegalovirus exposure and HLA in healthy donors. The PCR used 60 Vbeta and 13 Jbeta primers. The method was immunoSEQ multiplex PCR; TCRdb's version includes in-frame clones alone and lacks a portion of them. The sample has 90,000 to 150,000 clones, roughly 82% seen once. Source material: PBMCs. Receptors were obtained from a man younger than 35 in good health and CMV-seropositive.

This chain joins TRBV18 and TRBJ2-2; the match to TRBD2 covers 15 bases. Germline V gene sequence: CDR1 KGHSH, CDR2 LQKENI. The CDR3 loop spans 17 amino acids. V shed 6 bases, J shed 6 bases, and the junction held 8 bases outside the gene matches. The CDR3 region has the DNA TGTGCCAGCTCGGGACCGGGACTAGCGGGAGGCGCCGGGGAGCTGTTTTTT. As protein: CASSGPGLAGGAGELFF.

The CDR3 DNA follows: TGTGCCAGCACTAACGCCATATCGCGGAACACCGGGGAGCTGTTTTTT. It encodes CASTNAISRNTGELFF. The chain uses TRBV7-6 and TRBJ2-2; no firm D call. Germline CDR1 SGHVS, CDR2 FNYEAQ. CDR3 length: 16 amino acids. The germline V and J ends were trimmed by 7 bases and 1 base, with 16 bases remaining between them.

This clone was seen more than once but under ten times. The J gene is TRBJ2-3, the V gene TRBV25-1; D is perhaps TRBD2 (6 bases). This CDR3 is 18 amino acids long. The V end lost 0 bases, the J end lost 2 bases, and 18 bases lay between the germline ends. CDR1 is MGHDK, CDR2 SYGVNS, per germline. The CDR3 region has the DNA TGTGCCAGCAGTGAATATCGTGGGGCAGGGACTTCCACAGATACGCAGTATTTT. It codes for CASSEYRGAGTSTDTQYF.

The chain joins TRBV6-1 to TRBJ1-2; D perhaps matches TRBD1 (6 bases). Trimming took off 1 base at V and 7 bases at J, with 13 bases between the two ends. This CDR3 is 14 amino acids long. CDR1 and CDR2 (germline): MNHNS, SASEGT. Here the CDR3 DNA reads TGTGCCAGCAGTGAAGGTTGGGAGGGGGGTGGCTACACCTTC. This codes for CASSEGWEGGGYTF.

V is TRBV19 and J is TRBJ2-3; D perhaps matches TRBD1 (6 bases). The CDR3 extends over 13 amino acids. The germline gives CDR1 LNHDA, CDR2 SQIVND (reference sequence). Between the trimmed V and J ends, which lost 4 bases and 6 bases, there was a span of 11 bases. The CDR3 sequence is CASSNRVRDTQYF. Written as DNA, the CDR3 is TGTGCCAGTAGTAACAGGGTGCGGGATACGCAGTATTTT.

The rearrangement links TRBV6-5 to TRBJ1-2; D might be TRBD1 (6 bases). Germline V gene data show CDR1 as MNHEY and CDR2 as SVGAGI. This CDR3 region has 16 residues. Trimming took 2 bases from V and 6 from J, leaving 19 bases between them. As DNA, the CDR3 is TGTGCCAGCAGTTACGGGGTAATACAGGGAGAGGATGGCTACACCTTC. It yields the protein CASSYGVIQGEDGYTF.

J is TRBJ2-1 and V is TRBV11-2, with 14 bases lining up with TRBD2. Germline V CDR1 and CDR2: SGHAT, FQNNGV. The CDR3 sequence is 18 residues long. Unmatched junction bases numbered 4, after V lost 3 bases and J lost 0 bases. The CDR3 bases are TGTGCCAGCAGCTTGGGACTAGCGGGAGCCACCTCCTACAATGAGCAGTTCTTC. Residues: CASSLGLAGATSYNEQFF. Variable domain in full (rest from reference TRBV11-2 and TRBJ2-1): EAGVAQSPRYKIIEKRQSVAFWCNPISGHATLYWYQQILGQGPKLLIQFQNNGVVDDSQLPKDRFSAERLKGVDSTLKIQPAKLEDSAVYLCASSLGLAGATSYNEQFFGPGTRLTVL.

V and J are TRBV6-5 and TRBJ1-1; the D gene is possibly TRBD1 (5 bases). The CDR3 has 13 amino acids. With 5 bases removed from V and 4 bases from J, the gap between germline ends came to 11 bases. The germline gives CDR1 MNHEY, CDR2 SVGAGI. Here the CDR3 reads CASSQGHLTEAFF. The CDR3 coding sequence is TGTGCCAGCAGTCAAGGACACCTCACTGAAGCTTTCTTT.

The J gene is TRBJ1-2, the V gene TRBV5-5; 10 bases line up with TRBD1. The CDR3 is made up of 14 amino acids. J lost 8 bases, V lost 1 base, and 5 bases had no gene match. The germline CDR1 and CDR2 sequences are SGHKS and YYEKEE (reference sequence). This chain's CDR3 is CASSLLGQGEGYTF. The CDR3 region has the DNA TGTGCCAGCAGCTTGCTAGGACAGGGGGAGGGCTACACCTTC.

V usage is TRBV7-2 and J usage is TRBJ1-4; 10 nucleotides align to TRBD1. The CDR3 runs 15 residues. Germline V gene sequence: CDR1 SGHTA, CDR2 FQGNSA. V was clipped by 5 bases and J by 10 bases; unmatched bases: 10. CDR3 residues: CASSPWDRGGGKLFF. As DNA, the CDR3 is TGTGCCAGCAGCCCGTGGGACAGGGGAGGGGGAAAACTGTTTTTT.

The genes are TRBV7-8 and TRBJ1-5; possibly TRBD1 for D (6 bases). The CDR3 has 14 residues. V shed 5 bases and J shed 5 bases, with 13 bases lying between them. CDR1 SGHVS and CDR2 FQNEAQ come from the germline V gene. The CDR3 region is CASSPRAGDQPQHF. CDR3 DNA: TGTGCCAGCAGCCCAAGGGCAGGGGATCAGCCCCAGCATTTT.